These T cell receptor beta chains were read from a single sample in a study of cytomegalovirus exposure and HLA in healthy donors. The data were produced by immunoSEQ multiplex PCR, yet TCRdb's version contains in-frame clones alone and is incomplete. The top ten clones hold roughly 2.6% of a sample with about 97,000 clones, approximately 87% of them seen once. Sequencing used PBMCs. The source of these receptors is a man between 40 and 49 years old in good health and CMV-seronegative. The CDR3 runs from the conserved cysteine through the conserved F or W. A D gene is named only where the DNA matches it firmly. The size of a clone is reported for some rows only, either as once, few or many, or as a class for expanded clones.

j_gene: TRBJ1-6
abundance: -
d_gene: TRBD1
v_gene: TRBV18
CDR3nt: TGTGCCAGCTCCCTCGACAGGGGGAACAATTCACCCCTCCACTTT
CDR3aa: CASSLDRGNNSPLHF

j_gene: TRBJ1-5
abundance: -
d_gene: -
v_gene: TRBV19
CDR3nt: TGTGCCAGTAGTATTGACAGTGGGCTTAATCAGCCCCAGCATTTT
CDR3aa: CASSIDSGLNQPQHF

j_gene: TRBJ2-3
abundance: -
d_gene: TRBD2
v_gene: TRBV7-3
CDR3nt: TGTGCCAGCAGCACACAAGCGGGGGGGTGGACAGATACGCAGTATTTT
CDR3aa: CASSTQAGGWTDTQYF

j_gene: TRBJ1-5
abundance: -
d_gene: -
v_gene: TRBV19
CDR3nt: TGTGCCAGTAGTATTACTGCGGGTGGGGCGGGGGACAATCAGCCCCAGCATTTT
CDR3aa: CASSITAGGAGDNQPQHF

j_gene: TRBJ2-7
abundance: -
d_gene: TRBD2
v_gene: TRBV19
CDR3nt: TGTGCCAGTATCCTTAGCGGGGGGTACGAGCAGTACTTC
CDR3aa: CASILSGGYEQYF

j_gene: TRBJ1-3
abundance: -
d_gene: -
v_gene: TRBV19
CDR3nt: TGTGCCAGTAGACAGATCGCTGGAAACACCATATATTTT
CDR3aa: CASRQIAGNTIYF

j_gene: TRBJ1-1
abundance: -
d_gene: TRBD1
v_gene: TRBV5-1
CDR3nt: TGCGCCAGCAGCCCAGGACAGGAAATGAACACTGAAGCTTTCTTT
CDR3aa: CASSPGQEMNTEAFF

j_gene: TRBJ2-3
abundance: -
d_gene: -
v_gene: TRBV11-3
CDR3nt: TGTGCCAGCAGCTTAGGGGGCACGGGCCCAGATACGCAGTATTTT
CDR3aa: CASSLGGTGPDTQYF

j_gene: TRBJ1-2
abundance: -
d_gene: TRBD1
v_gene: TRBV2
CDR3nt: TGTGCCAGGGAGGGACAGGGCGAGGAAGGCTACACCTTC
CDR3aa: CAREGQGEEGYTF

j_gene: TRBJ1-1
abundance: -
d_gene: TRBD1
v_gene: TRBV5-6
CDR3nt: TGTGCCAGCAGCTTCAGACAGGGTTTGAACACTGAAGCTTTCTTT
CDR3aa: CASSFRQGLNTEAFF

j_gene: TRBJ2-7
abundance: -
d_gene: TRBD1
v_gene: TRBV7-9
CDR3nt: TGTGCCAGCAGACCCTCGGGACAGACCTACGAGCAGTACTTC
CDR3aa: CASRPSGQTYEQYF

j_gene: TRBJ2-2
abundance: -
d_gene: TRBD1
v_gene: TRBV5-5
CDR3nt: TGTGCCAGCAGTTGGACAGGGACCGGGGAGCTGTTTTTT
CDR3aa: CASSWTGTGELFF

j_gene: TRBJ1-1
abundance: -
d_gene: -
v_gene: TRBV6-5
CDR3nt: TGTGCCAGCAGACGGACAGAAATGAACACTGAAGCTTTCTTT
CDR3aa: CASRRTEMNTEAFF

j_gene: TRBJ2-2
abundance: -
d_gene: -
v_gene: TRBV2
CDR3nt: TGTGCCTCCTCATGGGACACCAACACCGGGGAGCTGTTTTTT
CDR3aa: CASSWDTNTGELFF

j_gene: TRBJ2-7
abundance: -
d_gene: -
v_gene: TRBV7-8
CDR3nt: TGTGCCAGCAGCCCACGTACGTCCCGAGCGGGTGTCGACGAGCAGTACTTC
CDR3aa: CASSPRTSRAGVDEQYF

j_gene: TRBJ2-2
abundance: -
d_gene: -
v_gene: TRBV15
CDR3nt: TGTGCCACCAGCAGAGATCCGGGCGGGGTAGATAGGGCCGGGGAGCTGTTTTTT
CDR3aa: CATSRDPGGVDRAGELFF

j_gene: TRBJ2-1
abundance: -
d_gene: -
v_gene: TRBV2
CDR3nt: TGTGCCAGCAACGACACCCCGAACAATGAGCAGTTCTTC
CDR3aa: CASNDTPNNEQFF

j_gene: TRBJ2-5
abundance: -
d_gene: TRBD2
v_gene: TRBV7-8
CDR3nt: TGTGCCAGCAGCTCTTCATCAAAAGGACTAGAACGGGAGACCCAGTACTTC
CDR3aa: CASSSSSKGLERETQYF

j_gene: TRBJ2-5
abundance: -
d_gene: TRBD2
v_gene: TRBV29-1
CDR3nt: TGCAGCGCCGGGACTAGCGGGGGAGCACAAGAGACCCAGTACTTC
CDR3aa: CSAGTSGGAQETQYF

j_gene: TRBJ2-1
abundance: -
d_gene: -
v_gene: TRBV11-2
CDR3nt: TGTGCCAGCAGCTTAGAAAGGGGAGGCAATGAGCAGTTCTTC
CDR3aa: CASSLERGGNEQFF

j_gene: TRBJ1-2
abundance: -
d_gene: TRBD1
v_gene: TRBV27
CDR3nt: TGTGCCAGCAGTTTATCTTCCCTTTACAGGGGGGGTAACTATGGCTACACCTTC
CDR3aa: CASSLSSLYRGGNYGYTF

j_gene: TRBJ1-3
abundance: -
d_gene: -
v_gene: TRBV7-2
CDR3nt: TGTGCCAGCAGCTTATCCTGGGACACTATAGGCCCTGGAAACACCATATATTTT
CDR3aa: CASSLSWDTIGPGNTIYF

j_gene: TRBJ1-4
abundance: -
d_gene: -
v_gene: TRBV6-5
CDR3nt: TGTGCCAGCAGTTACTCGCAGTCCCCCCATGAAAAACTGTTTTTT
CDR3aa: CASSYSQSPHEKLFF

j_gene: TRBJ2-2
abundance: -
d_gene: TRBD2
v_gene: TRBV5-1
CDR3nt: TGCGCCAGCAGGCCCGGACTAGTTGCCGGGGAGCTGTTTTTT
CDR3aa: CASRPGLVAGELFF

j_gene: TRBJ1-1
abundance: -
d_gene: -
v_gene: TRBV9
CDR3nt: TGTGCCAGCAGCGTAGATTGGGGGGGCACTGAAGCTTTCTTT
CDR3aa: CASSVDWGGTEAFF

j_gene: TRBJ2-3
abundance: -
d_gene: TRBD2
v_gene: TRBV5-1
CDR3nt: TGCGCCAGCGGCTTGACCGGGACTAGCGGGGGAGATACGCAGTATTTT
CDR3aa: CASGLTGTSGGDTQYF

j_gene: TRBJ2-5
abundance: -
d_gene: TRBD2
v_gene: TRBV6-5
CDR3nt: TGTGCCAGCAGTTACTCATGGGGGGGCCAAGAGACCCAGTACTTC
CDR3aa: CASSYSWGGQETQYF

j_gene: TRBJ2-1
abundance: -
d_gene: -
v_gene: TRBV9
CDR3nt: TGTGCCAGCAGCGTAGGAGGCGGGGCTTCCTACAATGAGCAGTTCTTC
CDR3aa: CASSVGGGASYNEQFF

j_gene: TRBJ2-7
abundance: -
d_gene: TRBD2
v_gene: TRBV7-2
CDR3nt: TGTGCCAGCAGCTTCCCGGCGGGGGGGGGATACGAGCAGTACTTC
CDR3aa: CASSFPAGGGYEQYF

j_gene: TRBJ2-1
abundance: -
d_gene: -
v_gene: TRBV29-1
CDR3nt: TGCAGCGCCGCGAGAGTTTTTAATGAGCAGTTCTTC
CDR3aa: CSAARVFNEQFF

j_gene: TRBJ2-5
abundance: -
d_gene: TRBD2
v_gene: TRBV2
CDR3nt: TGTGCCAGCAGCACTGAAAGAGCGGGGGGGGAGACCCAGTACTTC
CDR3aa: CASSTERAGGETQYF

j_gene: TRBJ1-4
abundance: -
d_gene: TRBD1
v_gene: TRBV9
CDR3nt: TGTGCCAGCAGCCCCCGACAGGGGGTGACCGGTAATGAAAAACTGTTTTTT
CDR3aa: CASSPRQGVTGNEKLFF

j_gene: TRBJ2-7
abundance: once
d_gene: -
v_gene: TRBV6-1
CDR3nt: TGTGCCAGCGCTTCGCGGGGCGCATCCTACGAGCAGTACTTC
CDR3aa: CASASRGASYEQYF

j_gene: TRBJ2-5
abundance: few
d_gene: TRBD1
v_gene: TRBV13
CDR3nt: TGTGCCAGCAGCACCGGACAGGGGTCAGAGACCCAGTACTTC
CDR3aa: CASSTGQGSETQYF

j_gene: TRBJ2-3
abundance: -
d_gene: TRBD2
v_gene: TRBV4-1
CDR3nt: TGCGCCAGCAGCCCGGAAGGGGCGGGGGGGCGGGCAGATACGCAGTATTTT
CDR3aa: CASSPEGAGGRADTQYF

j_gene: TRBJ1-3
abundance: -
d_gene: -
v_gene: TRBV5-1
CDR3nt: TGCGCCAGCAGCGTGACCCCAATGACAGCAAGCTCTGGAAACACCATATATTTT
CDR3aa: CASSVTPMTASSGNTIYF

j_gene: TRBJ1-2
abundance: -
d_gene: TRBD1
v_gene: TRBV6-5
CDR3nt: TGTGCCAGCAGTTATGGGGGACAGACCGACTATGGCTACACCTTC
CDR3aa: CASSYGGQTDYGYTF

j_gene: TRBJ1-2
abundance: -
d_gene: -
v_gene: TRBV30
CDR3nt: TGTGCCTGGCACACAGGCACCTATGGCTACACCTTC
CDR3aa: CAWHTGTYGYTF

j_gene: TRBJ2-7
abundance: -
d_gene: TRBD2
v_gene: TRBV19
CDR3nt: TGTGCCAGTACTATGGGGGGGGACGAGCAGTACTTC
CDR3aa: CASTMGGDEQYF

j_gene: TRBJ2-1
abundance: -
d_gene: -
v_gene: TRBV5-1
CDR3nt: TGCGCCAGCAGTTTTACTGACAGCTTCTACAATGAGCAGTTCTTC
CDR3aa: CASSFTDSFYNEQFF